This is a list of T cell receptor beta chains from one sample in a study of shared T cell receptors in the human thymus. Sequencing was performed with immunoSEQ multiplex PCR; in TCRdb, only in-frame clones are kept and a portion is missing. The sample yields about 710,000 clones, about 89% seen once. The same sample was also used in a study of human thymus T cells.

The sequenced sample consisted of thymocytes. Receptors were obtained from a boy under three years old with a congenital heart defect. Each CDR3 is given with its conserved first and last residue. Fields, in order: D gene, J gene, V gene, clone size, CDR3 DNA, CDR3 protein. D genes are given only for firm matches. Only part of the rows carry a size: once, few, many, or a class if the clone is expanded.

.	TRBJ1-2	TRBV4-3	.	TGCGCCAGCAGCCAAGAATCCCCTCAGGAGGGGAAACTTTCCTATGGCTACACCTTC	CASSQESPQEGKLSYGYTF
.	TRBJ1-3	TRBV5-8	few	TGTGCCAGCAGCTTTCCCCTGACTGCCATGAACACCATATATTTT	CASSFPLTAMNTIYF
TRBD2	TRBJ2-3	TRBV28	.	TGTGCCAGCAGCCGGCGGGGGAGCGGGAGTTCAGATACGCAGTATTTT	CASSRRGSGSSDTQYF
.	TRBJ2-1	TRBV20-1	.	TGCAGTGCTAGCGGCTCGGAGAAGCAGTTCTTC	CSASGSEKQFF
TRBD2	TRBJ2-1	TRBV9	.	TGTGCCAGCAGCGCCCGGGGGGGAGACAATGAGCAGTTCTTC	CASSARGGDNEQFF
TRBD1	TRBJ2-7	TRBV25-1	.	TGTGCCAGCAGTGAATCCCGGCTGGGGACAGGGGACTACGAGCAGTACTTC	CASSESRLGTGDYEQYF
.	TRBJ1-3	TRBV4-3	.	TGCGCCAGCAGCCCCCAGGGCAGGGTAAACACCATATATTTT	CASSPQGRVNTIYF
TRBD1	TRBJ2-2	TRBV4-3	few	TGCGCCAGCAGCCAAGTGAAGAGCCCGCCAGGGGGTACAACCGGGGAGCTGTTTTTT	CASSQVKSPPGGTTGELFF
TRBD2	TRBJ2-2	TRBV12-5	.	TGTGCTAGTGGTTTACCTCATGGGGGGGATGGTAAATCCGGGGAGCTGTTTTTT	CASGLPHGGDGKSGELFF
TRBD1	TRBJ1-6	TRBV7-3	once	TGTGCCAGCAGGTTCCACAGGGGCGATTCACCCCTCCACTTT	CASRFHRGDSPLHF
.	TRBJ1-4	TRBV18	.	TGTGCCAGCTCACCACCCGGAGGCTCTGGTGAAAAACTGTTTTTT	CASSPPGGSGEKLFF
TRBD1	TRBJ2-1	TRBV11-2	.	TGTGCCAGCAGGGAGGACAGGGGGGGGAATGAGCAGTTCTTC	CASREDRGGNEQFF
TRBD1	TRBJ1-2	TRBV25-1	once	TGTGCCAGCAGTGAAAAAGTAGGGGGCCGGGGAGGCTACACCTTC	CASSEKVGGRGGYTF
.	TRBJ2-7	TRBV10-2	.	TGCGCCAGCAGTGGACAGCTTAGCCGCTTAAGGTACGAGCAGTACTTC	CASSGQLSRLRYEQYF
TRBD1	TRBJ2-7	TRBV5-5	.	TGTGCCAGCAGGAGGCGCTGGACAGGGGGAAATCTTGTCGACGAGCAGTACTTC	CASRRRWTGGNLVDEQYF
.	TRBJ1-1	TRBV2	once	TGTGCCAGCAGTGCCCAGACAGACACTGAAGCTTTCTTT	CASSAQTDTEAFF
TRBD1	TRBJ2-3	TRBV14	.	TGTGCCAGCAGCCCCGATGGAACAGGGGGCGTCCCAGATACGCAGTATTTT	CASSPDGTGGVPDTQYF
.	TRBJ2-3	TRBV4-3	.	TGCGCCAGCAGCCAAGATTTAGGGGTTAGCACAGATACGCAGTATTTT	CASSQDLGVSTDTQYF
.	TRBJ1-2	TRBV11-2	.	TGTGCCAGCAGCTTAGAGGGCACAGGGCCCTACCCTGACTATGGCTACACCTTC	CASSLEGTGPYPDYGYTF
.	TRBJ2-2	TRBV27	once	TGTGCCAGCAGCCCCTCCCCCCCGAGGGACACCGGGGAGCTGTTTTTT	CASSPSPPRDTGELFF
TRBD1	TRBJ1-1	TRBV29-1	.	TGCAGCGGTATCCGGGACAGGGCCTCTGAAGCTTTCTTT	CSGIRDRASEAFF
TRBD2	TRBJ2-7	TRBV7-9	.	TGTGCCAGCAGCTTACGAAACAGGACTAGCGGGAGTTACGAGCAGTACTTC	CASSLRNRTSGSYEQYF
.	TRBJ1-4	TRBV19	few	TGTGCCAGTAGTACTCCGACAGGAAACCTAAATGAAAAACTGTTTTTT	CASSTPTGNLNEKLFF
.	TRBJ1-6	TRBV10-1	.	TGCGCCAGCAGTGAGTCGGGGACAAACAAACCTCAGGGAAACGGCTCCTATAATTCACCCCTCCACTTT	CASSESGTNKPQGNGSYNSPLHF
TRBD2	TRBJ2-2	TRBV9	.	TGTGCCAGCAGCGTATCCACCGAGGGGTTGGATGCGGGAGGACGGGAGCTGTTTTTT	CASSVSTEGLDAGGRELFF
.	TRBJ1-5	TRBV2	.	TGTGCCAGCAGTGAGGGGGGATATAGCAATCAGCCCCAGCATTTT	CASSEGGYSNQPQHF
.	TRBJ2-5	TRBV2	.	TGTGCCAGCAGTGAAGAGGCGAGGAACCAAGAGACCCAGTACTTC	CASSEEARNQETQYF
TRBD1	TRBJ2-2	TRBV5-1	.	TGCGCCAGCAGCGGGGGACAGGGGACCGGGGAGCTGTTTTTT	CASSGGQGTGELFF
TRBD2	TRBJ2-4	TRBV5-4	.	TGTGCCAGCAGCTTGGCCCGGCGGGGGAGAGTGAACATTCAGTACTTC	CASSLARRGRVNIQYF
TRBD2	TRBJ2-5	TRBV15	.	TGTGCCACTTCCGGGACTAGCGGGGGGGCCGGGGGGAAGACCCAGTACTTC	CATSGTSGGAGGKTQYF
TRBD2	TRBJ2-7	TRBV5-1	.	TGCGCCAGCAGCTCACCGGGACTAGCGGGGGATAGACCGTACGAGCAGTACTTC	CASSSPGLAGDRPYEQYF
.	TRBJ1-5	TRBV30	.	TGTGCCTGGAGTGTATCCCCAGGCAATCAGCCCCAGCATTTT	CAWSVSPGNQPQHF
.	TRBJ1-3	TRBV4-1	.	TGCGCCAGCAGCCAAGAAAACATGTCTTACGGCGGGGGAAACACCATATATTTT	CASSQENMSYGGGNTIYF
.	TRBJ2-3	TRBV28	.	TGTGCCAGCAGTTTGCCCGCAGGGGATACGCAGTATTTT	CASSLPAGDTQYF
.	TRBJ1-3	TRBV4-3	.	TGCGCCAGCAGCCTGGGGCTGGCTGGAAACACCATATATTTT	CASSLGLAGNTIYF
.	TRBJ2-7	TRBV19	.	TGTGCCAGTAGTATACAGGGGTACGAGCAGTACTTC	CASSIQGYEQYF
.	TRBJ2-7	TRBV28	.	TGTGCCAGCAGTTTTTTACCTTGGACAGCAAGCTACGAGCAGTACTTC	CASSFLPWTASYEQYF
.	TRBJ2-5	TRBV15	.	TGTGCCACCAGCAGACGAGGAAGGGGTGACCAAGAGACCCAGTACTTC	CATSRRGRGDQETQYF
.	TRBJ2-2	TRBV9	.	TGTGCCGCGAGTTGGCATCAGGGTCCCGGGGAGCTGTTTTTT	CAASWHQGPGELFF
TRBD1	TRBJ2-2	TRBV27	.	TGTGCCAGCCCTGGACAGGGACTTAACACCGGGGAGCTGTTTTTT	CASPGQGLNTGELFF
TRBD1	TRBJ2-7	TRBV5-5	few	TGTGCCAGCAGCTTGGTGGGCTGGGGACAGGATTCCTACGAGCAGTACTTC	CASSLVGWGQDSYEQYF
.	TRBJ1-6	TRBV30	.	TGTGCCTGGGTTAAGCGCGGTTCACCCCTCCACTTT	CAWVKRGSPLHF
.	TRBJ1-1	TRBV6-5	.	TGTGCCAGCAGTTACATATCCACAGTCAACACTGAAGCTTTCTTT	CASSYISTVNTEAFF
TRBD1	TRBJ1-6	TRBV30	.	TGTGCCTGGATGCCACACAGGGGAATCAGCGAATCACCCCTCCACTTT	CAWMPHRGISESPLHF
TRBD1	TRBJ1-3	TRBV14	.	TGTGCCAGCAGCCTAATCACAGGGGATACCGGAAACACCATATATTTT	CASSLITGDTGNTIYF
TRBD1	TRBJ2-7	TRBV5-6	few	TGTGCCAGCAGCGGGATTCTTGAGACAGGGAGCCACGAGCAGTACTTC	CASSGILETGSHEQYF
.	TRBJ1-2	TRBV4-1	.	TGCGCCAGCAGCCTCACGCGGGCAGTCTATGGCTACACCTTC	CASSLTRAVYGYTF
TRBD1	TRBJ2-3	TRBV25-1	.	TGTGCCAGCAGTGAATATAGACAGGGTTTGGTCGCAGATACGCAGTATTTT	CASSEYRQGLVADTQYF
.	TRBJ2-7	TRBV13	once	TGTGCCAGCAGCTTATTAGGGGGACCGCCGTCTTACGAGCAGTACTTC	CASSLLGGPPSYEQYF
TRBD2	TRBJ2-5	TRBV4-3	.	TGCGCCAGCAGCCACGGACTAGCGGGTCAAGAGACCCAGTACTTC	CASSHGLAGQETQYF
TRBD2	TRBJ2-7	TRBV4-1	.	TGCGCCAGCAGCCAAGAAGTTGGGACTACTATTAGTTACGAGCAGTACTTC	CASSQEVGTTISYEQYF
.	TRBJ2-5	TRBV6-5	.	TGTGCCAGCAGTTACTTAAAAACGGGAGAGACCCAGTACTTC	CASSYLKTGETQYF
.	TRBJ2-7	TRBV6-1	.	TGTGCCAGCAGTGACCCTGGGCCCGACTACGAGCAGTACTTC	CASSDPGPDYEQYF
.	TRBJ1-2	TRBV9	.	TGTGCCAGCAGCGTAGGGGGCAGCTCCTATGGCTACACCTTC	CASSVGGSSYGYTF
.	TRBJ2-4	TRBV28	.	TGTGCCAGCAGTTCTGGGGCAGGGGTGGTCAAAAACATTCAGTACTTC	CASSSGAGVVKNIQYF
.	TRBJ2-5	TRBV29-1	once	TGCAGCGTGAAACAGGGTAGCGGGGAGACCCAGTACTTC	CSVKQGSGETQYF
.	TRBJ2-7	TRBV7-9	.	TGTGCCAGCAGCTTTAGGGGGTTGGGCGACGAGCAGTACTTC	CASSFRGLGDEQYF